Following are 29 T cell receptor beta chains from one sample sequenced in a study of cytomegalovirus exposure and HLA in healthy donors listed by TCRdb under 2017. Libraries came from the immunoSEQ multiplex PCR assay. For the multiplex PCR, a mixture combining 60 forward primers for TCR Vbeta segments and 13 reverse primers for TCR Jbeta segments was used. What TCRdb holds here is the immuneACCESS table cut down to in-frame rearrangements. Part of the clones is not present; checked against another copy, under half of the missing clones reflect an unresolved V gene, and the others are unexplained. The sample table shows approximately 110,000 clones, and around 74% are seen once. The biggest ten clones account for approximately 4.4% of the sample. Sequences were obtained from PBMCs. The receptors derive from a young man in good health and CMV-seropositive.

This clone has a single count. The chain is built from TRBV9 and TRBJ2-2; 8 bases are shared with TRBD1. The CDR3 totals 16 residues. Germline trimming cut 0 bases from V and 5 bases from J; bases unmatched to any gene: 6. Germline-derived CDR1 and CDR2 are SGDLS and YYNGEE. CDR3: CASSVVRGPGTGELFF. The CDR3 nucleotides are TGTGCCAGCAGCGTAGTCAGGGGGCCGGGTACCGGGGAGCTGTTTTTT.

V and J are TRBV5-1 and TRBJ2-1; 8 positions match TRBD1. CDR1 and CDR2 (germline): SGHRS, YFSETQ. The CDR3 is 14 amino acids. J gave up 12 bases and V 0 bases, and 8 bases lay outside the gene matches. The CDR3 is CASSLDGQGSGQFF. CDR3 DNA sequence: TGCGCCAGCAGCTTGGATGGACAGGGAAGTGGGCAGTTCTTC.

This chain links TRBV2 with TRBJ1-2, with 8 bases fitting TRBD1. Germline lookup yields CDR1 SNHLY and CDR2 FYNNEI. The CDR3 is made up of 13 amino acids. The V segment lost 8 bases and the J segment 4 bases; nucleotides outside the gene matches: 6. The CDR3 DNA follows: TGTGCCAGCGGGGACAGGCCCTTCTATGGCTACACCTTC. It is translated as CASGDRPFYGYTF.

V usage is TRBV13 and J usage is TRBJ1-1; no firm D call. CDR1 PRHDT and CDR2 FYEKMQ come from the germline V gene (reference sequence). V lost 1 base and J 1 base, leaving 4 bases between the germline ends. This CDR3 region has 13 residues. The CDR3 spells CASSLDWNTEAFF. CDR3 coding DNA: TGTGCCAGCAGCTTAGACTGGAACACTGAAGCTTTCTTT. Variable domain in full (rest from reference TRBV13 and TRBJ1-1): AAGVIQSPRHLIKEKRETATLKCYPIPRHDTVYWYQQGPGQDPQFLISFYEKMQSDKGSIPDRFSAQQFSDYHSELNMSSLELGDSALYFCASSLDWNTEAFFGQGTRLTVV.

The chain combines TRBV2 with TRBJ2-5; 8 bases map to TRBD2. V gave up 4 bases and J gave up 5 bases; unmatched junction bases: 9. Germline CDR1 is SNHLY and CDR2 is FYNNEI. This CDR3 has 15 amino acids. This chain's CDR3 is CASSVGRGAAETQYF. The CDR3 DNA sequence: TGTGCCAGCAGTGTTGGGCGGGGGGCTGCTGAGACCCAGTACTTC.

The rearrangement joins TRBV30 to TRBJ1-2, with a tentative D call TRBD1 (5 bases). Trimming shortened V by 3 bases and J by 0 bases, and 8 bases separated the two germline ends. This CDR3 has 13 residues. Germline V CDR1 and CDR2: GTSNPN, SVGIG (reference sequence). The CDR3 DNA reads TGTGCCTGGAGGGGGGGTACTAACTATGGCTACACCTTC. It yields the protein CAWRGGTNYGYTF.

The CDR3: CAWTPLGQGAGEQYF. Written as DNA, the CDR3 is TGTGCCTGGACCCCTCTGGGACAGGGGGCGGGCGAGCAGTACTTC. V gene TRBV30 combines with J gene TRBJ2-7, with 12 bases that match TRBD1. The V gene end was trimmed by 4 bases and the J gene end by 6 bases; junction bases not matched to a gene: 10. The germline V gene encodes CDR1 GTSNPN and CDR2 SVGIG (reference sequence). CDR3 length: 15 residues. Together with reference TRBV30 and TRBJ2-7, the CDR3 gives the full variable domain: SQTIHQWPATLVQPVGSPLSLECTVEGTSNPNLYWYRQAAGRGLQLLFYSVGIGQISSEVPQNLSASRPQDRQFILSSKKLLLSDSGFYLCAWTPLGQGAGEQYFGPGTRLTVT.

The chain is built from TRBV2 and TRBJ1-1, with D hard to call. The CDR3 totals 17 residues. V lost 3 bases, J lost 0 bases, and 17 bases lay in between. Per the germline V gene, CDR1 is SNHLY and CDR2 is FYNNEI. The CDR3 bases are TGTGCCAGCAGTGATACAGTGGGGAGACCCATGAACACTGAAGCTTTCTTT. It specifies CASSDTVGRPMNTEAFF.

In nucleotides, the CDR3 is TGTGCCAGCAGTTTCTACGGACAGGGGTCCAATTCACCCCTCCACTTT. Translation: CASSFYGQGSNSPLHF. The chain links TRBV27 to TRBJ1-6; 9 bases agree with TRBD1. Germline loops: CDR1 MNHEY, CDR2 SMNVEV (reference sequence). The CDR3 covers 16 residues. Trimming at V came to 3 bases and at J to 7 bases, leaving 7 bases not matched to a gene.

A note on this clone: An end of the junction differs from the germline gene, which may be a read error. V gene TRBV18 combines with J gene TRBJ1-1; 9 nucleotides match TRBD1. Germline V CDR1 and CDR2: KGHSH, LQKENI. This CDR3 comprises 14 residues. CDR3 sequence reads: CASFRDRVKTEAFF. Written as DNA, the CDR3 is TGTGCCAGCTTCCGGGACAGGGTGAAAACTGAAGCTTTCTTT. The full variable domain, in which reference TRBV18 and TRBJ1-1 provide the parts outside the CDR3, is NAGVMQNPRHLVRRRGQEARLRCSPMKGHSHVYWYRQLPEEGLKFMVYLQKENIIDESGMPKERFSAEFPKEGPSILRIQQVVRGDSAAYFCASFRDRVKTEAFFGQGTRLTVV.

The gene calls are TRBV15 and TRBJ2-7; possible D gene TRBD2, 5 bases. Trimming removed 0 bases from V and 2 bases from J, with 11 bases in between. Germline assignment: CDR1 LNHNV and CDR2 YYDKDF (reference sequence). There are 15 residues in the CDR3. The CDR3 loop reads CATSRDRGSPYEQYF. The CDR3, as DNA: TGTGCCACCAGCAGAGATCGGGGATCCCCCTACGAGCAGTACTTC.

This clone was seen more than once but under ten times. The chain links TRBV6-1 to TRBJ2-1; 11 bases align to TRBD2. The V and J ends lost 7 bases and 10 bases, in that order; junction bases with no gene match: 6. The CDR3 is made up of 13 amino acids. Per the germline V gene, CDR1 is MNHNS and CDR2 is SASEGT. CDR3 coding DNA: TGTGCCAGCAATAGCGGGGGGGCCGGCGAGCAGTTCTTC. Its translation: CASNSGGAGEQFF.

V is TRBV5-1 and J is TRBJ2-2, with 8 bases aligning to TRBD1. Germline V gene lookup returns CDR1 SGHRS and CDR2 YFSETQ. V was clipped by 4 bases and J by 3 bases; unmatched bases: 5. The CDR3 extends over 15 amino acids. In DNA, the CDR3 is TGCGCCAGCAGCGCGGACAGGGCCGACACCGGGGAGCTGTTTTTT. This encodes CASSADRADTGELFF. The full variable domain, in which reference TRBV5-1 and TRBJ2-2 provide the parts outside the CDR3, is KAGVTQTPRYLIKTRGQQVTLSCSPISGHRSVSWYQQTPGQGLQFLFEYFSETQRNKGNFPGRFSGRQFSNSRSEMNVSTLELGDSALYLCASSADRADTGELFFGEGSRLTVL.

This chain links TRBV5-1 with TRBJ1-1, with 9 nucleotides matching TRBD1. Germline trimming cut 4 bases from V and 1 base from J; bases unmatched to any gene: 5. This CDR3 contains 15 residues. Germline values: CDR1 SGHRS, CDR2 YFSETQ. The CDR3 bases are TGCGCCAGCAGCGGAGGACAGGGGAGGAACACTGAAGCTTTCTTT. This sequence encodes CASSGGQGRNTEAFF.

This sequence joins TRBV4-3 and TRBJ1-2; tentatively, D is TRBD1 (5 bases). CDR3 length: 15 amino acids. Trimming pared 1 base from V and 4 bases from J, leaving 13 bases between. Germline V gives CDR1 LGHNA, CDR2 YSLEER. The CDR3 region has the DNA TGCGCCAGCAGCCAAGCGTTTACCACAGGCTATGGCTACACCTTC. It yields the protein CASSQAFTTGYGYTF.

J is TRBJ1-6 and V is TRBV7-3; the D is unclear. V lost 1 base and J 8 bases, leaving 6 bases between the germline ends. The CDR3 is made up of 13 amino acids. Germline loops: CDR1 SGHTA, CDR2 FQGTGA. CDR3 sequence (DNA): TGTGCCAGCAGCTTAAGAGTGGATTCACCCCTCCACTTT. Its protein product is CASSLRVDSPLHF.

A few counts support this clone. The rearrangement joins TRBV6-5 to TRBJ1-1; no firm D call. V was cut by 0 bases and J by 1 base, with 6 bases left in between. The V gene's germline CDR1 is MNHEY and CDR2 SVGAGI. This CDR3 is 14 amino acids long. The CDR3 protein is CASSYSVQNTEAFF. The CDR3 nucleotides are TGTGCCAGCAGTTACTCGGTACAGAACACTGAAGCTTTCTTT.

This chain joins TRBV5-4 and TRBJ2-5; the match to TRBD2 covers 9 bases. The closer fit of TRBJ2-7 to the DNA end suggests the J call may be wrong. Germline lookup yields CDR1 SGHNT and CDR2 YYREEE (reference sequence). The CDR3 runs to 14 residues. This chain's CDR3 is CASTASGVTYEQYF. The DNA for the CDR3 is TGTGCCAGCACCGCTAGCGGGGTCACCTACGAGCAGTACTTC.

V gene TRBV6-5 combines with J gene TRBJ1-1; D might be TRBD1 (6 bases). Germline V gene sequence: CDR1 MNHEY, CDR2 SVGAGI. The V gene lost 8 bases and the J gene lost 5 bases, with 15 bases spanning the gap. The CDR3 has 13 residues. The CDR3 nucleotides read TGTGCCAGCTCTTACAGGGTTGGGACTGAAGCTTTCTTT. It specifies CASSYRVGTEAFF.

The gene calls are TRBV7-9 and TRBJ1-2, with TRBD1 matching over 10 bases. The CDR3 consists of 18 residues. J gave up 2 bases and V 0 bases, and 9 bases lay outside the gene matches. Germline lookup yields CDR1 SEHNR and CDR2 FQNEAQ (reference sequence). This chain's CDR3 is CASSLAWDRGAINYGYTF. The CDR3 DNA is TGTGCCAGCAGCTTAGCGTGGGACAGGGGCGCGATCAACTATGGCTACACCTTC.

The genes are TRBV28 and TRBJ1-1; possible D gene TRBD1, 6 bases. Per the germline V gene, CDR1 is MDHEN and CDR2 is SYDVKM. The CDR3 is 13 residues long. The V gene lost 7 bases and the J gene lost 3 bases, with 12 bases spanning the gap. CDR3 loop: CASTLGGYTEAFF. Written as DNA, the CDR3 is TGTGCCAGCACTCTAGGGGGTTACACTGAAGCTTTCTTT.

The V call is TRBV5-6, the J call TRBJ1-2, with D possibly TRBD1 on 5 matching bases. Trimming removed 1 base from V and 4 bases from J, with 17 bases in between. The germline V gene encodes CDR1 SGHDT and CDR2 YYEEEE. CDR3 length: 16 residues. The DNA for the CDR3 is TGTGCCAGCAGCTTGTTGGGTTTTGGGGGGGGCTATGGCTACACCTTC. The encoded protein is CASSLLGFGGGYGYTF. The entire variable domain, with the rest obtained from reference TRBV5-6 and TRBJ1-2, is as follows: DAGVTQSPTHLIKTRGQQVTLRCSPKSGHDTVSWYQQALGQGPQFIFQYYEEEERQRGNFPDRFSGHQFPNYSSELNVNALLLGDSALYLCASSLLGFGGGYGYTFGSGTRLTVV.

This clone was counted between two and nine times. This chain uses TRBV4-3 with TRBJ1-2; tentative D call: TRBD1 (5 bases). V was cut by 0 bases and J by 4 bases, with 9 bases left in between. The germline V gene has CDR1 LGHNA and CDR2 YSLEER. The CDR3 runs to 14 residues. The CDR3 region has the DNA TGCGCCAGCAGCCAAGATCAGACAGCCTATGGCTACACCTTC. This sequence encodes CASSQDQTAYGYTF.

Note on this clone: Mismatch with germline at one junction end may stem from a read error. The V call is TRBV5-1, the J call TRBJ1-2; tentatively, D is TRBD1 (6 bases). CDR3 length: 19 amino acids. Germline V gene data show CDR1 as SGHRS and CDR2 as YFSETQ. The CDR3 sequence is CASSPRSNWGGPLDYGYPF. For the CDR3, the DNA is TGCGCCAGCAGCCCCCGATCAAACTGGGGGGGCCCTCTGGACTATGGCTACCCCTTC.

CDR3 residues: CAILGAGALSGANVLTF. DNA of the CDR3: TGTGCCATCCTGGGAGCAGGGGCCCTCTCTGGGGCCAACGTCCTGACTTTC. The V and J genes are TRBV28 and TRBJ2-6; tentative D call: TRBD1 (6 bases). There are 17 residues in the CDR3. The ends were cut back, 10 bases at V and 0 bases at J, with 19 bases in the middle. Per the germline V gene, CDR1 is MDHEN and CDR2 is SYDVKM.

Concerning this clone: An end of the junction differs from the germline gene, which may be a read error. J is TRBJ1-3 and V is TRBV7-9, with TRBD1 identical over 8 bases. The CDR3 is 17 amino acids. The V gene's germline CDR1 is SEHNR and CDR2 FQNEAQ (reference sequence). CDR3 protein: CSSSLLRDRHSGNTIYF. CDR3 DNA: TGTTCCAGCAGCTTGTTACGGGACAGGCACTCTGGAAACACCATATATTTT.

As to this clone: A junction end diverges from the germline sequence, so it may reflect a read error. This sequence joins TRBV7-8 and TRBJ1-2; D is undetermined. From germline, CDR1 is SGHVS and CDR2 FQNEAQ. The CDR3 has 15 residues. The CDR3 spells CASSLEVVAYYGYTF. For the CDR3, the DNA is TGTGCCAGCAGCTTAGAGGTGGTCGCTTACTACGGCTACACCTTC.

This chain joins TRBV19 and TRBJ1-2; TRBD1 aligns across 9 bases. The CDR3 spans 15 residues. Germline V CDR1 and CDR2: LNHDA, SQIVND (reference sequence). V lost 7 bases and J lost 3; bases outside the gene matches: 9. CDR3 in DNA: TGTGCCAGTATGGGCTGGGACAGGGAAGACTATGGCTACACCTTC. This translates into CASMGWDREDYGYTF.

This chain connects TRBV30 to TRBJ2-3, with TRBD1 identical over 10 bases. The trim removed 6 bases at V and 4 bases at J, leaving 4 bases unmatched. This CDR3 contains 13 residues. Per the germline V gene, CDR1 is GTSNPN and CDR2 is SVGIG (reference sequence). CDR3 bases: TGTGCCTGCTCCGGGACAGGGGCAGATACGCAGTATTTT. Protein: CACSGTGADTQYF. The variable domain in full, completed from reference TRBV30 and TRBJ2-3, reads SQTIHQWPATLVQPVGSPLSLECTVEGTSNPNLYWYRQAAGRGLQLLFYSVGIGQISSEVPQNLSASRPQDRQFILSSKKLLLSDSGFYLCACSGTGADTQYFGPGTRLTVL.